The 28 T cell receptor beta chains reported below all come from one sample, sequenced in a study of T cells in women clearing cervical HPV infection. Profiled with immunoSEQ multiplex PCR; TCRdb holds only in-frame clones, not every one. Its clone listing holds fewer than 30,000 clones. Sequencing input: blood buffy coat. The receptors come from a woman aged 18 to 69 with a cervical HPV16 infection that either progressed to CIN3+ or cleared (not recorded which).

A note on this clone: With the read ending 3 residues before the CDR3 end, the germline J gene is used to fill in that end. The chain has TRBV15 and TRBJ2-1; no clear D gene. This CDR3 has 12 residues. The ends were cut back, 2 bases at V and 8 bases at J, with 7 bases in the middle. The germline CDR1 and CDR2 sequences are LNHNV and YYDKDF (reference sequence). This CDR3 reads CATSRPLDEQFF. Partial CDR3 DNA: TGTGCCACCAGCAGACCCCTAGATGAG.

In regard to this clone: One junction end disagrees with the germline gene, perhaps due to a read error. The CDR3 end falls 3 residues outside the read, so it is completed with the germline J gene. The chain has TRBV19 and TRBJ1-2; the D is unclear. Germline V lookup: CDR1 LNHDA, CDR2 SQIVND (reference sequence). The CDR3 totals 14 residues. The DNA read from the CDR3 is TGTGCCAGTAGTAGAGAGAAGGGCCTCTATGAC. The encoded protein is CASSREKGLYD. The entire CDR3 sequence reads CASSREKGLYDYTF.

The sequenced CDR3 bases are TGTGCCAGCAGCCCCCCCCGAGGTGAGGACACTGAA. This encodes CASSPPRGEDTE. The complete CDR3 sequence is CASSPPRGEDTEAFF. The chain uses TRBV7-9 and TRBJ1-1; no firm D call. The read halts 3 residues ahead of the CDR3 end, with the missing end drawn from the germline J gene. The CDR3 sequence is 15 residues long. V was pared by 5 bases and J by 3 bases, with 16 bases between. Germline assignment: CDR1 SEHNR and CDR2 FQNEAQ (reference sequence).

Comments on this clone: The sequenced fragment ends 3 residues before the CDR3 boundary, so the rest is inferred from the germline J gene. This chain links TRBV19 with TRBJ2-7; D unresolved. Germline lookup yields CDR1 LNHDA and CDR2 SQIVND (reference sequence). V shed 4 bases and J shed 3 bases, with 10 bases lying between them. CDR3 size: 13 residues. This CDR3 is CASSSQAFYEQYF. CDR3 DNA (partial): TGTGCCAGTAGTAGTCAGGCCTTCTACGAG. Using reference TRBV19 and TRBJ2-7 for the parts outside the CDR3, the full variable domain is DGGITQSPKYLFRKEGQNVTLSCEQNLNHDAMYWYRQDPGQGLRLIYYSQIVNDFQKGDIAEGYSVSREKKESFPLTVTSAQKNPTAFYLCASSSQAFYEQYFGPGTRLTVT.

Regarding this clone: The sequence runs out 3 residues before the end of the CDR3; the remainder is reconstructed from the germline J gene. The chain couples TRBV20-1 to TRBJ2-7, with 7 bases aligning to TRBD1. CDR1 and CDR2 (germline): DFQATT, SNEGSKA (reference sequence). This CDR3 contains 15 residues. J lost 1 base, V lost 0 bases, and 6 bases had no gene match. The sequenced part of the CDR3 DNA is TGCAGTGCTAGAGATCGTCCAGGGGGTTCCTACGAG. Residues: CSARDRPGGSYE. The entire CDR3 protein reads CSARDRPGGSYEQYF.

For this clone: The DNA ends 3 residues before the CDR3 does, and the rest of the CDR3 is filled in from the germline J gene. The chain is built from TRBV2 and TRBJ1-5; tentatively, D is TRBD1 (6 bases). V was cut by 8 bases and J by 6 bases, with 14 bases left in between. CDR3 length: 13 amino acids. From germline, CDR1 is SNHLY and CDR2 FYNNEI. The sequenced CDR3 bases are TGTGCCAGCCACAGGGATCAGGGTCAGCCC. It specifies CASHRDQGQP. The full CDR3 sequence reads CASHRDQGQPQHF. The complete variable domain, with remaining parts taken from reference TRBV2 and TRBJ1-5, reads EPEVTQTPSHQVTQMGQEVILRCVPISNHLYFYWYRQILGQKVEFLVSFYNNEISEKSEIFDDQFSVERPDGSNFTLKIRSTKLEDSAMYFCASHRDQGQPQHFGDGTRLSIL.

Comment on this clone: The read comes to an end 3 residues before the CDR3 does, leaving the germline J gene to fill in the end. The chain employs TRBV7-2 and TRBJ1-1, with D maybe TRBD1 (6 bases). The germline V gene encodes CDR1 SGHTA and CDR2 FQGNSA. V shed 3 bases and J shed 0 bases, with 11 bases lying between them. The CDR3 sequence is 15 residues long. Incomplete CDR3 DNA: TGTGCCAGCAGCTTGGACAGATTAATGAACACTGAA. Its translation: CASSLDRLMNTE. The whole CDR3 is CASSLDRLMNTEAFF. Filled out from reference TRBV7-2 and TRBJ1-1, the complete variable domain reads GAGVSQSPSNKVTEKGKDVELRCDPISGHTALYWYRQSLGQGLEFLIYFQGNSAPDKSGLPSDRFSAERTGGSVSTLTIQRTQQEDSAVYLCASSLDRLMNTEAFFGQGTRLTVV.

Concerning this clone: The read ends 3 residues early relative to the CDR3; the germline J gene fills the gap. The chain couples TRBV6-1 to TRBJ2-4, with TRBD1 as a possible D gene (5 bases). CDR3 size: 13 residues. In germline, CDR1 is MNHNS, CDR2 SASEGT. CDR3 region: CASSGQLGYGQYF. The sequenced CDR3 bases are TGTGCCAGCAGTGGACAGCTGGGTTATGGT.

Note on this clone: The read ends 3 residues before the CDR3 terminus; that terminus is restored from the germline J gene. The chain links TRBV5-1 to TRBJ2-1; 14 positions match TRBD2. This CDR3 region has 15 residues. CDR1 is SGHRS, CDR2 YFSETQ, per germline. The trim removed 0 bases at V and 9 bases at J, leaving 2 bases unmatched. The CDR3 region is CASSLVGTSGSEQFF. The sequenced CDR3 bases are TGCGCCAGCAGCTTGGTGGGGACTAGCGGGAGTGAG.

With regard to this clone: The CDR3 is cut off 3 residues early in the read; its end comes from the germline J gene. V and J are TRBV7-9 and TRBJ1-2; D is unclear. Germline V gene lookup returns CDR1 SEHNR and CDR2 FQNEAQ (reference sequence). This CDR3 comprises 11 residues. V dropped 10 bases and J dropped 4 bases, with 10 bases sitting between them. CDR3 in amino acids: CATSAGYGYTF. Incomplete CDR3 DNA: TGTGCCACCTCCGCGGGCTATGGC.

The CDR3 loop is CASSLQGQEKLFF. The CDR3 DNA, read in part, is TGTGCCAGCAGCTTGCAGGGGCAGGAAAAA. The chain carries TRBV5-6 and TRBJ1-4, with D perhaps matching TRBD1 (6 bases). The read falls 3 residues short of the CDR3 end, and the missing part is taken from the germline J gene. Trimming took off 1 base at V and 8 bases at J, with 9 bases between the two ends. CDR3 length: 13 amino acids. In germline, CDR1 is SGHDT, CDR2 YYEEEE.

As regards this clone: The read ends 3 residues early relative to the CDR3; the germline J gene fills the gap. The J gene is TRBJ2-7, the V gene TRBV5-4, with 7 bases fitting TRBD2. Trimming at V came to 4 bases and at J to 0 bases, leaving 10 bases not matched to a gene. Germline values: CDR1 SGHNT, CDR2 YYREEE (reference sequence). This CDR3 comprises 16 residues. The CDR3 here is CASSVDVAGPSYEQYF. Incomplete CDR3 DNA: TGTGCCAGCAGCGTTGACGTAGCGGGCCCCTCCTACGAG.

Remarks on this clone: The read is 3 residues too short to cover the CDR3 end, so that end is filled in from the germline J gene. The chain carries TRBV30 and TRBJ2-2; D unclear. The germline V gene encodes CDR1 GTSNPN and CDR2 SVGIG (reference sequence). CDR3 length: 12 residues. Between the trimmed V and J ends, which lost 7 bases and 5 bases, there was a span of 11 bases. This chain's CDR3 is CAFRPDTGELFF. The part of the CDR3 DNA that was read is TGTGCCTTCCGTCCAGATACCGGGGAG.

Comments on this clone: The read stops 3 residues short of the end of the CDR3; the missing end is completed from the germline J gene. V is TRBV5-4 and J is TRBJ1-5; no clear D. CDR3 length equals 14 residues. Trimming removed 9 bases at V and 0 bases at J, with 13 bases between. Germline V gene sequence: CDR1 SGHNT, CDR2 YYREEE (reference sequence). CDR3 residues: CATPSGVSNQPQHF. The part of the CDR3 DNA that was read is TGTGCCACCCCGTCCGGGGTTAGCAATCAGCCC.

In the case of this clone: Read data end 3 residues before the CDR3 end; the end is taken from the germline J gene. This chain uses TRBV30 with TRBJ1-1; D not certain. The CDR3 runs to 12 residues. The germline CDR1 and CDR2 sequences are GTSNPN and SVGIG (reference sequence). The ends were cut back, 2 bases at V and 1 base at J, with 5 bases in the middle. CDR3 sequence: CAWSPRNTEAFF. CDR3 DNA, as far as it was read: TGTGCCTGGAGTCCTAGGAACACTGAA.

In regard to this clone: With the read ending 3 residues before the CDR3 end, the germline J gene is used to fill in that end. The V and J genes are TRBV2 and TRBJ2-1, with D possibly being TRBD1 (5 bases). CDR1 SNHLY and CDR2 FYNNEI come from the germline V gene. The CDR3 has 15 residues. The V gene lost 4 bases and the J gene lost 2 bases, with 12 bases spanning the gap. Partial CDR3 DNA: TGTGCCAGCAGTGTGGGTCAGGGTCCCTACAATGAG. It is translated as CASSVGQGPYNE. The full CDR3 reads CASSVGQGPYNEQFF.

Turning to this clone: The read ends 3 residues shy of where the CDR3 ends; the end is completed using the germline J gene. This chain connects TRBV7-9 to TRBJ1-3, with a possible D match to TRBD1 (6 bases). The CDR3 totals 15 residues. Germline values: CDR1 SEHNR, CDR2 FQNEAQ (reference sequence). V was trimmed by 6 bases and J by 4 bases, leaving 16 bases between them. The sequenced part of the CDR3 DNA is TGTGCCAGCAGACCACCTTTCAGGGGAGGAAACACC. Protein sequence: CASRPPFRGGNT. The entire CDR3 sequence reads CASRPPFRGGNTIYF.

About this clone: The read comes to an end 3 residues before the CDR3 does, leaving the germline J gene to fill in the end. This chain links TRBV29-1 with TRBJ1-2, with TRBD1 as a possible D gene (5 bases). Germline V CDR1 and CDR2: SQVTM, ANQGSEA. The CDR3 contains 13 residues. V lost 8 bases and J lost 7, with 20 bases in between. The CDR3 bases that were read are TGCAGCACCACGGGGGGACTGAATCCTGGC. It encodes CSTTGGLNPG. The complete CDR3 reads CSTTGGLNPGYTF. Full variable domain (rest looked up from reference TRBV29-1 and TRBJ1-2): SAVISQKPSRDICQRGTSLTIQCQVDSQVTMMFWYRQQPGQSLTLIATANQGSEATYESGFVIDKFPISRPNLTFSTLTVSNMSPEDSSIYLCSTTGGLNPGYTFGSGTRLTVV.

The DNA read from the CDR3 is TGTGCCAGCAGTTTCCAGGGGTTCCAAGAGACC. The encoded protein is CASSFQGFQET. The CDR3 reads in full as CASSFQGFQETQYF. The genes are TRBV28 and TRBJ2-5, with D possibly being TRBD1 (6 bases). The CDR3 end lies 3 residues beyond the end of the read and is filled in from the germline J gene. The germline V gene encodes CDR1 MDHEN and CDR2 SYDVKM. The CDR3 has 14 amino acids. Trimming stripped 3 bases from V and 1 base from J, with 9 bases between.

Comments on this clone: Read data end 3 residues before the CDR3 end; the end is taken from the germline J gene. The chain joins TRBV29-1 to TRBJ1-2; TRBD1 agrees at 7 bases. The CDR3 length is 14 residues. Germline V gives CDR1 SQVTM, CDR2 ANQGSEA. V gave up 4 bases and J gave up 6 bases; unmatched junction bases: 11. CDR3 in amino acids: CSVGRREGADGYTF. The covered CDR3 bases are TGCAGCGTTGGTCGCCGGGAGGGGGCAGATGGC.

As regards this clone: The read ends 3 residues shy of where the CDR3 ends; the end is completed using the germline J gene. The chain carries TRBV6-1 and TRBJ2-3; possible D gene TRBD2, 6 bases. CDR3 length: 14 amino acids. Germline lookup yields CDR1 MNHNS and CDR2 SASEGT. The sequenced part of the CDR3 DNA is TGTGCCAGCAGTGAGCAGGGAGGCAATCAGCCG. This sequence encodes CASSEQGGNQP. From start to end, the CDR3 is CASSEQGGNQPQYF.

CDR3 bases read: TGTGCCAGCAGCCTTTACTACGAG. Translation gives CASSLYYE. The full-length CDR3 reads as CASSLYYEQYF. The gene calls are TRBV7-9 and TRBJ2-7; D gene unclear. The read ends 3 residues before the CDR3 terminus; that terminus is restored from the germline J gene. The CDR3 totals 11 residues. In germline, CDR1 is SEHNR, CDR2 FQNEAQ (reference sequence). V was trimmed by 5 bases and J by 3 bases, leaving 5 bases between them.

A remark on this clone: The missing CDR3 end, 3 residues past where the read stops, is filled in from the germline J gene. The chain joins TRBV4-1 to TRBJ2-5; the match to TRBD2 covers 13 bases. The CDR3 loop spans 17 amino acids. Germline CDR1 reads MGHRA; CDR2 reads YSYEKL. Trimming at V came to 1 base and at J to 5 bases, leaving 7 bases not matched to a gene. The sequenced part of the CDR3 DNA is TGCGCCAGCAGCCAAGGAATTGTGACTAGCGGGAGGGAGACC. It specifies CASSQGIVTSGRET. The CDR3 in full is CASSQGIVTSGRETQYF.

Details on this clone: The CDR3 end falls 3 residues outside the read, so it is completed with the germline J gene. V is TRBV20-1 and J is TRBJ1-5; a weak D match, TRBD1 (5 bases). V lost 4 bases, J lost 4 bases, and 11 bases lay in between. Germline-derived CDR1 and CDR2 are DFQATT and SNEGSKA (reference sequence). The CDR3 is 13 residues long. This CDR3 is CSAKEDTNQPQHF. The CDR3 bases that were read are TGCAGTGCTAAAGAGGACACTAATCAGCCC.

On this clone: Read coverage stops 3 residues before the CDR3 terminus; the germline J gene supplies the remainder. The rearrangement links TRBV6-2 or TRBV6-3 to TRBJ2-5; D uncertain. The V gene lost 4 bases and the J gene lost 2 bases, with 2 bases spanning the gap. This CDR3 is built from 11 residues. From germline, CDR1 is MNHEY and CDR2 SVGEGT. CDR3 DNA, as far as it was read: TGTGCCAGCAGTTTACAAGAGACC. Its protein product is CASSLQET. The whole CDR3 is CASSLQETQYF.

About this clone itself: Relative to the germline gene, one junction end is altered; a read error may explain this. CDR3 sequence reads: CASSLGPQGAGANVLFF. The covered CDR3 bases are TGTGCTAGCAGCTTAGGTCCACAGGGGGCTGGGGCCAACGTA. This chain uses TRBV7-7 with TRBJ1-4; 9 bases are shared with TRBD1. The sequence runs out 3 residues before the end of the CDR3; the remainder is reconstructed from the germline J gene. The CDR3 loop spans 17 amino acids. The germline gives CDR1 SSHAT, CDR2 FNYEAQ (reference sequence).

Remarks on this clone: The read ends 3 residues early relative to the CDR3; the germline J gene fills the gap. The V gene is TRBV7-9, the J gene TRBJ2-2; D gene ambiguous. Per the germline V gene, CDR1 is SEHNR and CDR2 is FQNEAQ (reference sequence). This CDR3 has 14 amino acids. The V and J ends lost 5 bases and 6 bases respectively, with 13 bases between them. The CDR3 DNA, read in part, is TGTGCCAGCAGCGTAGACACAAAAGCCGGGGAG. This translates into CASSVDTKAGE. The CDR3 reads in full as CASSVDTKAGELFF.

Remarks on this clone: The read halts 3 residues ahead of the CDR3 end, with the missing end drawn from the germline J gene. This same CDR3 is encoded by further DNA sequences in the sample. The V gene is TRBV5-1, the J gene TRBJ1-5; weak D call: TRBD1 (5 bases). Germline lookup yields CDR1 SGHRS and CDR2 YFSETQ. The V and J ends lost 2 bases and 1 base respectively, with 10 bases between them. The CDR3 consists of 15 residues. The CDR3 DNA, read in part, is TGCGCCAGCAGCTTAGCGGGGGTGAGCAATCAGCCC. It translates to CASSLAGVSNQP. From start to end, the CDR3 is CASSLAGVSNQPQHF. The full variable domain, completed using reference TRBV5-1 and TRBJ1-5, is KAGVTQTPRYLIKTRGQQVTLSCSPISGHRSVSWYQQTPGQGLQFLFEYFSETQRNKGNFPGRFSGRQFSNSRSEMNVSTLELGDSALYLCASSLAGVSNQPQHFGDGTRLSIL.